A single sample gave rise to the 25 T cell receptor beta chains below, sequenced in a study of blood T cell repertoires in COVID-19. Sequencing used immunoSEQ multiplex PCR; TCRdb keeps in-frame clones, though not all of them. Seen here are about 47,000 clones, roughly four fifths observed once, and the top ten hold nearly 7.5%. The sample taken for sequencing was peripheral blood. The receptor source for this set is a man aged 55 to 70 with active COVID-19.

The chain joins TRBV6-1 to TRBJ2-5, with 7 bases that match TRBD2. The CDR3 is made up of 17 amino acids. V was clipped by 2 bases and J by 1 base; unmatched bases: 10. Germline loops: CDR1 MNHNS, CDR2 SASEGT. This chain's CDR3 is CASSEYASGTFQETQYF. The CDR3 bases are TGTGCCAGCAGTGAATATGCTAGCGGAACCTTCCAAGAGACCCAGTACTTC.

V usage is TRBV3-1 (or the pseudogene TRBV3-2) and J usage is TRBJ2-7; 15 bases map to TRBD2. CDR1 and CDR2 from the germline V gene are LGHDT and YNNKEL (reference sequence). The V gene end was trimmed by 0 bases and the J gene end by 5 bases; junction bases not matched to a gene: 2. The CDR3 is made up of 16 amino acids. CDR3 sequence reads: CASSQEGLAGGNEQYF. CDR3 bases: TGTGCCAGCAGCCAAGAGGGACTAGCGGGAGGAAACGAGCAGTACTTC.

This sequence joins TRBV12-3 or TRBV12-4 and TRBJ2-2, with D uncertain. The CDR3 consists of 12 residues. Trimming took 3 bases from V and 5 from J, leaving 4 bases between them. This chain's CDR3 is CASSFGTGELFF. The DNA of the CDR3 is TGTGCCAGCAGTTTCGGGACCGGGGAGCTGTTTTTT.

The chain carries TRBV6-8 and TRBJ2-7; 9 bases fit TRBD1. Germline V gene sequence: CDR1 MNHGY, CDR2 SAAAGT. This CDR3 comprises 16 residues. Unmatched junction bases numbered 13, after V lost 6 bases and J lost 4 bases. CDR3 DNA sequence: TGTGCCAGCAGGCAGTGTTCGGACAGGGGCGGATACGAGCAGTACTTC. Protein sequence: CASRQCSDRGGYEQYF.

This clone came up a few times. This chain links TRBV4-1 with TRBJ1-6; tentatively, D is TRBD1 (6 bases). The V end lost 6 bases, the J end lost 7 bases, and 13 bases lay between the germline ends. This CDR3 contains 14 residues. CDR1 and CDR2 (germline): MGHRA, YSYEKL. CDR3 nucleotide sequence: TGCGCCAGCAGGAACAGGGCCACGAATTCACCCCTCCACTTT. This encodes CASRNRATNSPLHF.

This clone was seen once. This chain uses TRBV27 with TRBJ2-1; 14 positions agree with TRBD2. V lost 4 bases to trimming and J lost 6 bases; unmatched junction nucleotides: 2. The germline gives CDR1 MNHEY, CDR2 SMNVEV (reference sequence). This CDR3 comprises 15 residues. CDR3 nucleotide sequence: TGTGCCAGCAGTTCGGGACTAGCGGGAGTCAATGAGCAGTTCTTC. Its protein product is CASSSGLAGVNEQFF.

The chain carries TRBV11-2 and TRBJ2-7, with D tentatively TRBD1 (6 bases). CDR3 size: 13 residues. V was pared by 6 bases and J by 3 bases, with 12 bases between. CDR1 SGHAT and CDR2 FQNNGV come from the germline V gene. CDR3 region: CASRPGVSYEQYF. The CDR3 bases are TGTGCCAGCAGACCAGGGGTGAGCTACGAGCAGTACTTC.

V usage is TRBV3-1 (or the pseudogene TRBV3-2) and J usage is TRBJ2-7; D possibly corresponds to TRBD1 (5 bases). Germline V lookup: CDR1 LGHDT, CDR2 YNNKEL (reference sequence). This CDR3 is built from 13 residues. With 1 base removed from V and 8 bases from J, the gap between germline ends came to 12 bases. The DNA of the CDR3 is TGTGCCAGCAGCCAAGGGTCCCAGGGCAAGCAGTACTTC. It specifies CASSQGSQGKQYF.

V is TRBV12-3 or TRBV12-4 and J is TRBJ1-6; D is ambiguous. Between the trimmed V and J ends, which lost 6 bases and 9 bases, there was a span of 12 bases. CDR3 length: 13 amino acids. The CDR3 spells CASRPTAGSPLHF. In nucleotides, the CDR3 is TGTGCCAGCAGGCCAACAGCGGGTTCACCCCTCCACTTT.

This clone was seen more than once but under ten times. The chain recombines TRBV7-9 with TRBJ2-3; a weak D match, TRBD1 (6 bases). V shed 2 bases and J shed 1 base, with 10 bases lying between them. Germline loops: CDR1 SEHNR, CDR2 FQNEAQ (reference sequence). The CDR3 extends over 15 amino acids. The CDR3 loop reads CASSLWSGGTDTQYF. Written as DNA, the CDR3 is TGTGCCAGCAGCTTATGGTCAGGGGGCACAGATACGCAGTATTTT.

V is TRBV6-2 or TRBV6-3 and J is TRBJ2-7, with D possibly matching TRBD1 (5 bases). This CDR3 contains 16 residues. Trimming pared 6 bases from V and 0 bases from J, leaving 18 bases between. The V gene's germline CDR1 is MNHEY and CDR2 SVGEGT. Written as DNA, the CDR3 is TGTGCCAGCAGCCGCGCCGGACAACCCTTCTCCTACGAGCAGTACTTC. Its translation: CASSRAGQPFSYEQYF.

The chain couples TRBV5-1 to TRBJ2-1; 16 bases match TRBD2. V shed 4 bases and J 9 bases; nucleotides not matched to a gene: 13. Germline lookup yields CDR1 SGHRS and CDR2 YFSETQ. The length of the CDR3 is 18 residues. CDR3 protein: CASSVGLAGGQVVGEQFF. Here the CDR3 DNA reads TGCGCCAGCAGCGTGGGACTAGCGGGGGGGCAGGTGGTAGGTGAGCAGTTCTTC.

The chain employs TRBV4-1 and TRBJ2-5; TRBD2 aligns across 7 bases. The J segment lost 4 bases and the V segment lost 4 bases, leaving 6 bases of the junction unmatched. Germline V CDR1 and CDR2: MGHRA, YSYEKL. The CDR3 sequence is 14 residues long. The CDR3 DNA sequence: TGCGCCAGCAGCCGGGGAGGGATGGTAGAGACCCAGTACTTC. Its translation: CASSRGGMVETQYF.

Comment on this clone: This sample includes further DNA sequences coding for the same CDR3. This chain links TRBV9 with TRBJ2-3; no reliable D call. The CDR3 length is 12 residues. Germline V lookup: CDR1 SGDLS, CDR2 YYNGEE. Trimming took off 5 bases at V and 2 bases at J, with 6 bases between the two ends. CDR3 sequence reads: CASSAYTDTQYF. CDR3 bases: TGTGCCAGCAGTGCCTACACAGATACGCAGTATTTT.

The V call is TRBV7-8, the J call TRBJ2-3; tentatively, D is TRBD1 (6 bases). This CDR3 region has 14 residues. Germline V lookup: CDR1 SGHVS, CDR2 FQNEAQ. Trimming left V 5 bases short and J 0 bases short, with 9 bases between. CDR3 in DNA: TGTGCCAGCAGCCCCACAGGGAGCACAGATACGCAGTATTTT. Protein: CASSPTGSTDTQYF.

This chain links TRBV28 with TRBJ1-2; 7 positions agree with TRBD1. V lost 5 bases and J lost 4; bases outside the gene matches: 10. CDR1 is MDHEN, CDR2 SYDVKM, per germline. The CDR3 is 15 amino acids. CDR3 residues: CASSPPGQTAYGYTF. Here the CDR3 DNA reads TGTGCCAGCAGTCCGCCGGGACAGACAGCCTATGGCTACACCTTC.

The rearrangement links TRBV19 to TRBJ2-1; D is possibly TRBD1 (5 bases). CDR1 and CDR2 (germline): LNHDA, SQIVND (reference sequence). The CDR3 runs 11 residues. Trimming took off 7 bases at V and 9 bases at J, with 10 bases between the two ends. The CDR3 sequence is CASNWGAEQFF. In DNA, the CDR3 is TGTGCCAGTAACTGGGGCGCTGAGCAGTTCTTC.

This clone was seen a single time. This rearrangement joins TRBV6-2 or TRBV6-3 to TRBJ1-1, with D perhaps matching TRBD1 (5 bases). Germline V gene data show CDR1 as MNHEY and CDR2 as SVGEGT. V lost 0 bases and J lost 0, with 8 bases in between. CDR3 length: 15 amino acids. In DNA form, the CDR3 reads TGTGCCAGCAGTTACTCACCAGGGTTGAACACTGAAGCTTTCTTT. It translates to CASSYSPGLNTEAFF.

This chain joins TRBV7-9 and TRBJ2-3; possible D gene TRBD2, 6 bases. The CDR3 runs to 11 residues. Deletions cut 4 bases from V and 11 bases from J, with 10 bases between. In germline, CDR1 is SEHNR, CDR2 FQNEAQ (reference sequence). The DNA of the CDR3 is TGTGCCAGCAGCTCCGGGACTGGGCAGTATTTT. Protein sequence: CASSSGTGQYF.

The V and J genes are TRBV27 and TRBJ1-1, with D perhaps TRBD1 (5 bases). CDR3 length: 16 residues. Trimming shortened V by 2 bases and J by 1 base, and 14 bases separated the two germline ends. Germline CDR1 reads MNHEY; CDR2 reads SMNVEV (reference sequence). The CDR3 loop reads CASSLLTQGSNTEAFF. The DNA for the CDR3 is TGTGCCAGCAGTTTACTAACTCAGGGTTCGAACACTGAAGCTTTCTTT.

The CDR3: CASSQLAGGRTDTQYF. In DNA, the CDR3 is TGTGCCAGCAGCCAATTAGCGGGGGGCCGCACAGATACGCAGTATTTT. The chain recombines TRBV14 with TRBJ2-3, with 10 bases aligning to TRBD2. Looked up from germline, CDR1 is SGHDN and CDR2 is FVKESK. This CDR3 contains 16 residues. Unmatched junction bases numbered 3, after V lost 2 bases and J lost 1 base.

This clone was counted between two and nine times. The genes are TRBV9 and TRBJ1-4; 8 bases are shared with TRBD1. This CDR3 comprises 16 residues. CDR1 SGDLS and CDR2 YYNGEE come from the germline V gene. With V trimmed by 0 bases and J by 5 bases, 6 bases remained unmatched. The chain's CDR3 is CASSVGGSGGNEKLFF. In DNA form, the CDR3 reads TGTGCCAGCAGCGTAGGGGGCTCAGGGGGCAATGAAAAACTGTTTTTT.

The chain combines TRBV7-9 with TRBJ2-3; TRBD2 is a possible D gene (6 bases). From germline, CDR1 is SEHNR and CDR2 FQNEAQ (reference sequence). The CDR3 length is 16 residues. Trimming took 5 bases from V and 0 from J, leaving 15 bases between them. CDR3 in DNA: TGTGCCAGCAGCCCCTTGCGGGGCCCAAGCACAGATACGCAGTATTTT. Translation: CASSPLRGPSTDTQYF.

The chain joins TRBV3-1 (or the pseudogene TRBV3-2) to TRBJ2-7, with 12 bases lining up with TRBD1. With 5 bases clipped from V and 0 bases from J, the junction kept 11 bases outside the gene matches. The CDR3 sequence is 18 residues long. Germline CDR1 LGHDT, CDR2 YNNKEL (reference sequence). In DNA form, the CDR3 reads TGTGCCAGCAGCGGACCCGGGACAGGGGGCATCTTCTCCTACGAGCAGTACTTC. Protein sequence: CASSGPGTGGIFSYEQYF.

V and J are TRBV2 and TRBJ1-4; D not certain. V lost 8 bases and J lost 3, with 7 bases in between. The CDR3 consists of 12 residues. Germline CDR1 and CDR2: SNHLY and FYNNEI. CDR3 coding DNA: TGTGCCAGCGACAACTCTAATGAAAAACTGTTTTTT. Protein sequence: CASDNSNEKLFF.